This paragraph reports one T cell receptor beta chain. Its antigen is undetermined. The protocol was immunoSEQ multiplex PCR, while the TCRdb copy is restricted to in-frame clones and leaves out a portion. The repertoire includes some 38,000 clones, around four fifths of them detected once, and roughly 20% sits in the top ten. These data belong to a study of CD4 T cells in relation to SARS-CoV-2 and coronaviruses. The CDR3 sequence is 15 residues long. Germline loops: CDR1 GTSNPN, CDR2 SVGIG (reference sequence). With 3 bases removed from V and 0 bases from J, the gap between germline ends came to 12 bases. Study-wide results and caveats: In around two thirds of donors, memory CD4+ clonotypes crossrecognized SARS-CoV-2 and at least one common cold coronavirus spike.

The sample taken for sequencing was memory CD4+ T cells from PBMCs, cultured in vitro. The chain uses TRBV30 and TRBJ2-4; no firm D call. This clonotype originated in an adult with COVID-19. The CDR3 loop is CAWSPDGLAKNIQYF. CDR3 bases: TGTGCCTGGAGCCCAGACGGCCTAGCCAAAAACATTCAGTACTTC.